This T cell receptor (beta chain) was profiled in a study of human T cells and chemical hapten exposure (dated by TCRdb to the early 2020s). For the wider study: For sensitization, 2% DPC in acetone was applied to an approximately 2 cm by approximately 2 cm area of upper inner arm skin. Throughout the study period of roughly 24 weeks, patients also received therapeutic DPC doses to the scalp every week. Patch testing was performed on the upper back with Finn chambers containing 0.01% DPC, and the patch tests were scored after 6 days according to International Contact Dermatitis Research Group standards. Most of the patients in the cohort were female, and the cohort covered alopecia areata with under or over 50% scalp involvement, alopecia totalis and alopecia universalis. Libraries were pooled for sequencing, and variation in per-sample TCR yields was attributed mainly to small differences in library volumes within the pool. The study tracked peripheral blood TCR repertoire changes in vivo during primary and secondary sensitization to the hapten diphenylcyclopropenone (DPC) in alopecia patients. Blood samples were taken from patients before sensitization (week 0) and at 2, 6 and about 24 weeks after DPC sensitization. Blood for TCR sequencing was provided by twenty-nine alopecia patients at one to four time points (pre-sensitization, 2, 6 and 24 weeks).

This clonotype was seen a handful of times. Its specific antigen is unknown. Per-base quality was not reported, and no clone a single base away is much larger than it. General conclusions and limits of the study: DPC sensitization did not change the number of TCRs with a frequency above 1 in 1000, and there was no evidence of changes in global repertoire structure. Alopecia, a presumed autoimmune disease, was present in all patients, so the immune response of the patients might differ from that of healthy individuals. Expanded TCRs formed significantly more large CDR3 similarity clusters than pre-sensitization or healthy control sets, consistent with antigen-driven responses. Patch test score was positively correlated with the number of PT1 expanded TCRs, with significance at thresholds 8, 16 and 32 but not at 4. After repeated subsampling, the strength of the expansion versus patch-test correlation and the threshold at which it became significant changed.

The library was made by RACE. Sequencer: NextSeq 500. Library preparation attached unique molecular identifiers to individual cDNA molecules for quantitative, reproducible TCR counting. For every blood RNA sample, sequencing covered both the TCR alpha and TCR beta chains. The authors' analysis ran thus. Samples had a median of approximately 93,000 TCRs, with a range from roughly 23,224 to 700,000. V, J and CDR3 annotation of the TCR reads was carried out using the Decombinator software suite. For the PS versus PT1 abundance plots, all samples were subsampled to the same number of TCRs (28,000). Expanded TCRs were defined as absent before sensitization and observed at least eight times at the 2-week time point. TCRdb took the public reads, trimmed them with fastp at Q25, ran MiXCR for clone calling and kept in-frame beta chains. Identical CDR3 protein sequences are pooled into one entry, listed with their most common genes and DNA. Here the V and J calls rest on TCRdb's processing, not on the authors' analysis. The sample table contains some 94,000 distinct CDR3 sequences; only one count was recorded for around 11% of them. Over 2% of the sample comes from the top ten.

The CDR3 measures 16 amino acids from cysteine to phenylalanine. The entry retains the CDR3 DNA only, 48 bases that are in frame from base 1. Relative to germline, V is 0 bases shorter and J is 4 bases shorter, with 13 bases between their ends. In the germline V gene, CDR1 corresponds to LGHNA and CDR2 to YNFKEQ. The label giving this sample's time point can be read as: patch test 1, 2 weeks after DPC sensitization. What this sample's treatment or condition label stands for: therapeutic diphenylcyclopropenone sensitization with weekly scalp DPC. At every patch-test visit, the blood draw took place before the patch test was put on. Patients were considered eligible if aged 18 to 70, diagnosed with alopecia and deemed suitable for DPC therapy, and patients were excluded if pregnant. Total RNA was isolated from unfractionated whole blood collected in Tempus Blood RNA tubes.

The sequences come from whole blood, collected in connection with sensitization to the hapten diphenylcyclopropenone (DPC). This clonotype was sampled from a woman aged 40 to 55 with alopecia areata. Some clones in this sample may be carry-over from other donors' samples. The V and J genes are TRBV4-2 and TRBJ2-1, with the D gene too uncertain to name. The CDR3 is CASSQERASRYNEQFF. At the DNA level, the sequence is TGTGCCAGCAGCCAAGAAAGGGCGTCCAGGTACAATGAGCAGTTCTTC.